This TCR beta chain was sequenced during a study of monozygotic twins with inflammatory bowel disease. From its re-call of the 5' RACE reads, TCRdb lists each CDR3 protein once, without DNA. The sample table includes 350,000 to 400,000 distinct CDR3 sequences. Turning to this clonotype: Antigen: not known.

General study points: In these data, no single strong IBD-associated signal or clonotype received support. It was observed that concordant and discordant twins did not differ in repertoire similarity, possibly given limited power. Distinguishing T cell subtypes was not possible.

Donors each gave roughly 2.5 ml of blood. Germline V gives CDR1 SGHDN, CDR2 FVKESK. The CDR3 length is 14 residues. The sequence derives from a human donor with ulcerative colitis or Crohn's disease, or a healthy co-twin of an affected twin (not recorded which). This chain uses TRBV14 with TRBJ2-7. The sequenced material came from blood. The CDR3 sequence is CASSQVGISYEQYF.